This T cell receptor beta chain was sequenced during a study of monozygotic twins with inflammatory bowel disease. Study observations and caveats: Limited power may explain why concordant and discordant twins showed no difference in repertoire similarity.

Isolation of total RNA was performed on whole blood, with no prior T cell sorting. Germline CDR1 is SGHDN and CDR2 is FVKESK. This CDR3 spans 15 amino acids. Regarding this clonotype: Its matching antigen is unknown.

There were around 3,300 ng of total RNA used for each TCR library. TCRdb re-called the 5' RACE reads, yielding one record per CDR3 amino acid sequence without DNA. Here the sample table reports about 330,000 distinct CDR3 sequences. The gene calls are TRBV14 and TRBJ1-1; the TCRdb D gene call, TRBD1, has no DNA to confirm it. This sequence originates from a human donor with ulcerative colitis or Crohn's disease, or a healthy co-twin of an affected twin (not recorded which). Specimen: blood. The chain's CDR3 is CASSPWRGANTEAFF.